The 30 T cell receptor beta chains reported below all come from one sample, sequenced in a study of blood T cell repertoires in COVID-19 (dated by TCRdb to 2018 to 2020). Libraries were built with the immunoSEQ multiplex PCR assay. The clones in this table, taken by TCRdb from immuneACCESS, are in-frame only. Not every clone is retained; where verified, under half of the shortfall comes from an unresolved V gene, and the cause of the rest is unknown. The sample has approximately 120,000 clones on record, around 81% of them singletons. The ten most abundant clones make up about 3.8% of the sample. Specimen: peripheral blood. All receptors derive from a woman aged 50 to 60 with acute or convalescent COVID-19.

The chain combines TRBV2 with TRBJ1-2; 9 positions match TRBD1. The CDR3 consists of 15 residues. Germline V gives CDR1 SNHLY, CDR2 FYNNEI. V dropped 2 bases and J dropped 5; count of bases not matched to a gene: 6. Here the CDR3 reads CASSEFRGTGYGYTF. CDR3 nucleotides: TGTGCCAGCAGTGAATTTCGGGGGACAGGGTATGGCTACACCTTC.

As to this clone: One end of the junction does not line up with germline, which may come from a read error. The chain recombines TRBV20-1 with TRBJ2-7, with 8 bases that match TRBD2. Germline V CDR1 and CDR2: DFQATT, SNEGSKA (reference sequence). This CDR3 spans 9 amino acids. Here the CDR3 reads CSASLAGSF. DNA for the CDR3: TGCAGTGCTAGTCTAGCGGGTTCCTTC.

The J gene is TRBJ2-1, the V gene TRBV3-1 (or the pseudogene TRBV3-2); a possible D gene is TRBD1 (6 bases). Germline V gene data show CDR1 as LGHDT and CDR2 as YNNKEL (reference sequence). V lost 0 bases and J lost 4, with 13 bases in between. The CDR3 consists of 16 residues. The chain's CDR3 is CASSQDRGATYNEQFF. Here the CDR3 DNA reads TGTGCCAGCAGCCAAGACAGGGGCGCCACTTACAATGAGCAGTTCTTC.

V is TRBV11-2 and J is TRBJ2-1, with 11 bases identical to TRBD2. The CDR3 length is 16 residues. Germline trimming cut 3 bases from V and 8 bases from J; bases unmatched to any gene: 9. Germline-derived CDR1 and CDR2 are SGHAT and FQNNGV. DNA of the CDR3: TGTGCCAGCAGCTTCGCCGGGACTAGCGGAAGATATGAGCAGTTCTTC. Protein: CASSFAGTSGRYEQFF. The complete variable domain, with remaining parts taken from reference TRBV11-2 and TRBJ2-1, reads EAGVAQSPRYKIIEKRQSVAFWCNPISGHATLYWYQQILGQGPKLLIQFQNNGVVDDSQLPKDRFSAERLKGVDSTLKIQPAKLEDSAVYLCASSFAGTSGRYEQFFGPGTRLTVL.

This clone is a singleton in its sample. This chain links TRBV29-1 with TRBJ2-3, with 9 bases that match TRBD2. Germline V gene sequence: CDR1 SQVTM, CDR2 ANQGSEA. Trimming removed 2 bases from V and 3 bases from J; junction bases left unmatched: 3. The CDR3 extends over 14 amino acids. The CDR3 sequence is CSVERTSATDTQYF. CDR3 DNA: TGCAGCGTTGAAAGGACTAGCGCAACAGATACGCAGTATTTT.

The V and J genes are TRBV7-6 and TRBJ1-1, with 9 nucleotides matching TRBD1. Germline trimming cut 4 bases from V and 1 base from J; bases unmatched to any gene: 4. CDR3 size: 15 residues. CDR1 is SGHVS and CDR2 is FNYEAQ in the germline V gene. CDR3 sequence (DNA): TGTGCCAGCAGCTCGGACAGGGGTTGGAACACTGAAGCTTTCTTT. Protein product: CASSSDRGWNTEAFF.

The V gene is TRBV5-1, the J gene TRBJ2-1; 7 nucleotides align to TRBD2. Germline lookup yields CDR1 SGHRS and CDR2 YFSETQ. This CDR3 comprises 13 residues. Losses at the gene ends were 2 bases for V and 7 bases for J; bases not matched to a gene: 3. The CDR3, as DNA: TGCGCCAGCAGCTTAGCGGGAAGGAATGAGCAGTTCTTC. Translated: CASSLAGRNEQFF. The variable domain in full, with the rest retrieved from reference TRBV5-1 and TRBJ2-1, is KAGVTQTPRYLIKTRGQQVTLSCSPISGHRSVSWYQQTPGQGLQFLFEYFSETQRNKGNFPGRFSGRQFSNSRSEMNVSTLELGDSALYLCASSLAGRNEQFFGPGTRLTVL.

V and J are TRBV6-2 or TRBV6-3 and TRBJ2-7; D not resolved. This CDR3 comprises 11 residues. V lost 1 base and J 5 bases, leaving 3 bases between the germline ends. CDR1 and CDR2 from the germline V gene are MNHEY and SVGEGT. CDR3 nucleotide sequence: TGTGCCAGCAGTTACTTCGACGAGCAGTACTTC. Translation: CASSYFDEQYF.

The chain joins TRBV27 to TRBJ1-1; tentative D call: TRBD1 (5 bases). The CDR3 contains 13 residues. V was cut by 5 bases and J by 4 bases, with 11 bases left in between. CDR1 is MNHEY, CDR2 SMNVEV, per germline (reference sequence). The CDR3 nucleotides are TGTGCCAGCAGTCTTCAGGGAAGCACTGAAGCTTTCTTT. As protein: CASSLQGSTEAFF.

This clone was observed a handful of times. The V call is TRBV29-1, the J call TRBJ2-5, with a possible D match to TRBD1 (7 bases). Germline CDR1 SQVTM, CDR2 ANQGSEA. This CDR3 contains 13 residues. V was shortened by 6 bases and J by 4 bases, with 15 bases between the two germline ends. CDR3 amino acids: CSVAQGGGETQYF. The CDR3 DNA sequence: TGCAGCGTGGCCCAGGGGGGAGGAGAGACCCAGTACTTC.

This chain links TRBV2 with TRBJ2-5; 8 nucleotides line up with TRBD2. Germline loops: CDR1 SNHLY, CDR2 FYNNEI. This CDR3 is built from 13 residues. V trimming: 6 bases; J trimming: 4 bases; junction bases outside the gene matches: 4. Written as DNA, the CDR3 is TGTGCCAGCAGACGGGAGGGCCGAGAGACCCAGTACTTC. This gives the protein CASRREGRETQYF. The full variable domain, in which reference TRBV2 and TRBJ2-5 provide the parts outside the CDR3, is EPEVTQTPSHQVTQMGQEVILRCVPISNHLYFYWYRQILGQKVEFLVSFYNNEISEKSEIFDDQFSVERPDGSNFTLKIRSTKLEDSAMYFCASRREGRETQYFGPGTRLLVL.

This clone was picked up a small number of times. CDR3 sequence reads: CSVEDQGGDRGYYEQYF. CDR3 DNA sequence: TGCAGCGTTGAAGATCAGGGGGGAGACAGGGGGTACTACGAGCAGTACTTC. V gene TRBV29-1 combines with J gene TRBJ2-7; 9 nucleotides agree with TRBD1. The length of the CDR3 is 17 residues. Germline V CDR1 and CDR2: SQVTM, ANQGSEA. J gave up 3 bases and V 0 bases, and 12 bases lay outside the gene matches.

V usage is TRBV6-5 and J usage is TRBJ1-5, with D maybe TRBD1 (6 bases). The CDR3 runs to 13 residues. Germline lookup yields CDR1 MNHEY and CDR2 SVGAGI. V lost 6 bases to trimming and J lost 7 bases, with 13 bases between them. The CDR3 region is CASSSQGKQPQHF. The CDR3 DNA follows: TGTGCCAGCAGCTCACAGGGAAAGCAGCCCCAGCATTTT.

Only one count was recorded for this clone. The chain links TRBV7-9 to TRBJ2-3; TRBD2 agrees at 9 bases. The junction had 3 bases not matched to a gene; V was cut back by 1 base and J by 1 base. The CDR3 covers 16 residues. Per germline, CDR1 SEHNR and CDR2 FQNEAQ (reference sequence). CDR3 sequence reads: CASSLGLAGRTDTQYF. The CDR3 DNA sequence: TGTGCCAGCAGCTTAGGGCTAGCGGGGCGCACAGATACGCAGTATTTT.

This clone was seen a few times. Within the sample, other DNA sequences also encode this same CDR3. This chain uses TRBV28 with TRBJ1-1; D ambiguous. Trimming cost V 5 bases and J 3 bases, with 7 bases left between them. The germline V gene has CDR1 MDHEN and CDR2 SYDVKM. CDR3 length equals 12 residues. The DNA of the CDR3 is TGTGCCAGCAGTCCCTATTACACTGAAGCTTTCTTT. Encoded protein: CASSPYYTEAFF.

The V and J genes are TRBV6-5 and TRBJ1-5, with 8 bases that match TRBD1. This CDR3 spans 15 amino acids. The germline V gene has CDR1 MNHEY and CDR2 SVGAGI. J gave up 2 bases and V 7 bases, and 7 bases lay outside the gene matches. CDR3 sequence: CASTSTGVGNQPQHF. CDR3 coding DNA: TGTGCCAGCACTTCGACAGGGGTGGGCAATCAGCCCCAGCATTTT.

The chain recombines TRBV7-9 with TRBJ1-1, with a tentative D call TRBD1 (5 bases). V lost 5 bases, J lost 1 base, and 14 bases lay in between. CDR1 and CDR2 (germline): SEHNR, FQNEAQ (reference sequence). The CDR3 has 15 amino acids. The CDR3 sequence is CASSPRQGRNTEAFF. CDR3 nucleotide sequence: TGTGCCAGCAGCCCCAGGCAGGGTAGGAACACTGAAGCTTTCTTT.

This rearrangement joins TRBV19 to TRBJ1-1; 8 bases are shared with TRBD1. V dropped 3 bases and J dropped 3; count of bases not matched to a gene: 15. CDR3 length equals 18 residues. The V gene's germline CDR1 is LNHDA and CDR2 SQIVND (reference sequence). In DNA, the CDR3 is TGTGCCAGTAGTATGAAAATTACCGGACAGGGAAGCTACACTGAAGCTTTCTTT. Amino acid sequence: CASSMKITGQGSYTEAFF.

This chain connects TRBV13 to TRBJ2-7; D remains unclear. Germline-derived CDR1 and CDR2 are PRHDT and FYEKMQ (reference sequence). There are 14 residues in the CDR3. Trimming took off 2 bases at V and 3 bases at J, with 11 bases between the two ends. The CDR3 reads CASSLSQAIYEQYF. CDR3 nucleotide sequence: TGTGCCAGCAGCTTAAGTCAGGCGATCTACGAGCAGTACTTC.

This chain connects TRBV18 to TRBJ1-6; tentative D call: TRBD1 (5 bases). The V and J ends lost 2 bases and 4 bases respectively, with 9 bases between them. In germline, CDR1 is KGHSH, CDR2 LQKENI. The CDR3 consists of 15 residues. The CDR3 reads CASSPRGSYNSPLHF. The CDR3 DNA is TGTGCCAGCTCACCAAGGGGCTCTTATAATTCACCCCTCCACTTT.

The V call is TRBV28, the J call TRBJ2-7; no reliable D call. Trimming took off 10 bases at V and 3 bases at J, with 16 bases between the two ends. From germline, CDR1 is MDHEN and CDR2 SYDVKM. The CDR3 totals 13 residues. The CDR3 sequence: CATCPTTDYEQYF. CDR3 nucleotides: TGTGCCACCTGTCCCACCACAGACTACGAGCAGTACTTC.

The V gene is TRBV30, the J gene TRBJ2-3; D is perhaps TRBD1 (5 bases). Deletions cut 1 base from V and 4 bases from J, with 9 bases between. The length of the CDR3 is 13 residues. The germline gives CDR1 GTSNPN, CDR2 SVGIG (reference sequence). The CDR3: CAWSAEGADTQYF. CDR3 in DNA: TGTGCCTGGAGTGCAGAAGGGGCAGATACGCAGTATTTT.

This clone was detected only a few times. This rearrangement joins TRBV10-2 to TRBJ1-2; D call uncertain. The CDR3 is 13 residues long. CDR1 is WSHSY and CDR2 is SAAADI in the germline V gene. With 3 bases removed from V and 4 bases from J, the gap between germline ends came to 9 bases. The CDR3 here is CASSDNSLYGYTF. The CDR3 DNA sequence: TGCGCCAGCAGTGACAACTCTCTCTATGGCTACACCTTC.

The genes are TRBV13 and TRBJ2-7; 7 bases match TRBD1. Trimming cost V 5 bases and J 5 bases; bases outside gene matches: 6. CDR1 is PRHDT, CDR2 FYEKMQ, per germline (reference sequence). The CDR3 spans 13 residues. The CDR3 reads CASSHNDRDEQYF. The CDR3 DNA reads TGTGCCAGCAGCCACAACGACAGGGACGAGCAGTACTTC.

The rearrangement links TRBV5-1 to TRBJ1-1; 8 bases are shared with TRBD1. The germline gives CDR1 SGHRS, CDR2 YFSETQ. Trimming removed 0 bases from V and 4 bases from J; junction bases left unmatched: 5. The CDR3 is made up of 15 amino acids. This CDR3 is CASSLGATGGTEAFF. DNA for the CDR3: TGCGCCAGCAGCTTGGGGGCTACAGGGGGCACTGAAGCTTTCTTT.

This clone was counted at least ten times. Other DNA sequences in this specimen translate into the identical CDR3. The CDR3 loop is CASSSPGQANYEQYF. The CDR3 DNA is TGTGCCAGCAGCTCACCGGGACAGGCTAACTACGAGCAGTACTTC. The chain is built from TRBV5-5 and TRBJ2-7; 8 bases line up with TRBD1. V was clipped by 3 bases and J by 3 bases; unmatched bases: 8. This CDR3 is built from 15 residues. Germline V gene lookup returns CDR1 SGHKS and CDR2 YYEKEE (reference sequence).

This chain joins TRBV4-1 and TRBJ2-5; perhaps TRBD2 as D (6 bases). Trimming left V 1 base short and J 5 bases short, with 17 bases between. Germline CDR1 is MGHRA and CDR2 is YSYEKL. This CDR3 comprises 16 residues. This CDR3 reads CASSQGAGRRAETQYF. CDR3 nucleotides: TGCGCCAGCAGCCAAGGTGCGGGGCGACGCGCGGAGACCCAGTACTTC.

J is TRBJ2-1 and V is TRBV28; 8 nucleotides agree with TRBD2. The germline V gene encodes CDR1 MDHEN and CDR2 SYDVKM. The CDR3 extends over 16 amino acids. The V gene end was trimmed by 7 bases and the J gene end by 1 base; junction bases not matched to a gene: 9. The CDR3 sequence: CASITRAGGSYNEQFF. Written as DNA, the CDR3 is TGTGCCAGCATCACGAGGGCGGGAGGTTCCTACAATGAGCAGTTCTTC.

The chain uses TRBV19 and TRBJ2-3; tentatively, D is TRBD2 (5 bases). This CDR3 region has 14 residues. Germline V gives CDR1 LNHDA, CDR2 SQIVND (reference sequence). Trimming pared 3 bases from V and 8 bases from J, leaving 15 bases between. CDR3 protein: CASSIAGVVGTQYF. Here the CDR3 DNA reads TGTGCCAGTAGTATCGCCGGGGTAGTTGGTACGCAGTATTTT. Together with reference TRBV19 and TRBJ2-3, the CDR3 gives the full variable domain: DGGITQSPKYLFRKEGQNVTLSCEQNLNHDAMYWYRQDPGQGLRLIYYSQIVNDFQKGDIAEGYSVSREKKESFPLTVTSAQKNPTAFYLCASSIAGVVGTQYFGPGTRLTVL.

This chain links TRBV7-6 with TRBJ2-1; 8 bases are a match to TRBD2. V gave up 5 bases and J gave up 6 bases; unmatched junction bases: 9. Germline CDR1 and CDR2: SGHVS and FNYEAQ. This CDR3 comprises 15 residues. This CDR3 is CASSRSGSLINEQFF. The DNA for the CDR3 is TGTGCCAGCAGCCGCAGCGGGAGTCTTATCAATGAGCAGTTCTTC. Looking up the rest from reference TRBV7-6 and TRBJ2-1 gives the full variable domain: GAGVSQSPRYKVTKRGQDVALRCDPISGHVSLYWYRQALGQGPEFLTYFNYEAQQDKSGLPNDRFSAERPEGSISTLTIQRTEQRDSAMYRCASSRSGSLINEQFFGPGTRLTVL.